This T cell receptor (beta chain) was captured in a study of blood T cell repertoires in COVID-19. Overall study context: COVID-19 samples collected from the United States, Italy and Spain covered acute and convalescent phases.

CDR3 size: 13 residues. Trimming took 6 bases from V and 3 from J, leaving 11 bases between them. The germline CDR1 and CDR2 sequences are MNHEY and SVGAGI. Study processing details: Estimated nucleated cell counts came from reference gene primer amplification. The table came from immunoSEQ multiplex PCR; TCRdb's copy has only in-frame clones and leaves some out. The V and J calls and clone size were taken over from that table, and D and trimming were inferred from the DNA. The top ten hold roughly 5% of the sample, which has 140,000 or so clones, around nine tenths seen once. The sequencing input was peripheral blood. This TCR was sampled from a human donor in a cohort sampled during active COVID-19. The gene calls are TRBV6-5 and TRBJ2-5; no firm D call. CDR3 bases: TGTGCCAGCAGCCCCCTCGGTAAAGAGACCCAGTACTTC. It codes for CASSPLGKETQYF.